A selection of T cell receptor beta chains follows, all from one sample in a study of cytomegalovirus exposure and HLA in healthy donors. Sequenced by immunoSEQ multiplex PCR; TCRdb stores in-frame clones only, minus some. Of 180,000 or so clones detected, around three quarters appear once; the ten largest clones hold approximately 2%. Sequences were obtained from PBMCs. Receptors originate from a woman younger than 45 in good health and CMV-seronegative. The CDR3 runs from the conserved cysteine through the conserved F or W. Each record gives: J gene, clone size, D gene, V gene, CDR3 DNA, CDR3 protein. A D gene is named only where the DNA matches it firmly. The listing skips clone size in some rows; elsewhere it reads once, few, many or a size class.

>TRBJ2-1|NA|NA|TRBV18
TGTGCCAGCTCTGACTCTCGGGGATACAATGAGCAGTTCTTC
CASSDSRGYNEQFF
>TRBJ2-5|NA|NA|TRBV30
TGTGCCTGGACCGGAGGGGGCGCGGAGACCCAGTACTTC
CAWTGGGAETQYF
>TRBJ2-3|few|TRBD2|TRBV5-1
TGCGCCAGCAGCCCAACTAGCGGGGGGCGCTCAGATACGCAGTATTTT
CASSPTSGGRSDTQYF
>TRBJ2-3|NA|TRBD2|TRBV10-2
TGCGCCAGCAGACCTAGCGGGGGGTATTCAGATACGCAGTATTTT
CASRPSGGYSDTQYF
>TRBJ2-2|few|NA|TRBV7-3
TGTGCCAGCAGCTTACAGGCAGGGCTGAACACCGGGGAGCTGTTTTTT
CASSLQAGLNTGELFF
>TRBJ2-7|NA|TRBD2|TRBV4-2
TGTGCCAGCAGCCAAGACGCTAGCGGGGGCTCCTACGAGCAGTACTTC
CASSQDASGGSYEQYF
>TRBJ1-2|NA|NA|TRBV5-6
TGTGCCAGCAGCTCTACAGGGAACTATGGCTACACCTTC
CASSSTGNYGYTF
>TRBJ1-4|NA|TRBD1|TRBV19
TGTGCCAGTAGTCTCGACAGGGAAGGCCGCGAAAAACTGTTTTTT
CASSLDREGREKLFF
>TRBJ1-1|few|NA|TRBV16
TGTGCCAGCAGCCCCCCCGGGAGGGCGGAAGCTTTCTTT
CASSPPGRAEAFF
>TRBJ2-7|NA|NA|TRBV6-6
TGTGCCAGCAGTCAACTGACTTACGAGCAGTACTTC
CASSQLTYEQYF
>TRBJ2-5|NA|TRBD1|TRBV5-8
TGTGCCAGCAGCCTCACAGGGGTGAAGACCCAGTACTTC
CASSLTGVKTQYF
>TRBJ2-5|once|TRBD2|TRBV9
TGTGCCAGCAGCGTAGATCTGGGCGGGGGGGCCTTGGAGACCCAGTACTTC
CASSVDLGGGALETQYF
>TRBJ2-7|NA|NA|TRBV7-9
TGTTCCAGCAGCTTAGTTAGCTACGAGCAGTACTTC
CSSSLVSYEQYF
>TRBJ1-1|NA|TRBD1|TRBV7-2
TGTGCCAGCAGCTTAACCCCCCCGGGACAGGGGGCTGGGGACACTGAAGCTTTCTTT
CASSLTPPGQGAGDTEAFF
>TRBJ1-1|NA|NA|TRBV2
TGTGCCAGCACCCAAACCGGGATAGGGAGCACTGAAGCTTTCTTT
CASTQTGIGSTEAFF
>TRBJ1-6|NA|NA|TRBV29-1
TGCAGCGTTGAGTCGGGGGGAGGAAATTCACCCCTCCACTTT
CSVESGGGNSPLHF
>TRBJ1-5|NA|NA|TRBV19
TGTGCCAGTAAGGCCGTCCCAGGGGAGATAAGCAATCAGCCCCAGCATTTT
CASKAVPGEISNQPQHF
>TRBJ2-1|NA|NA|TRBV29-1
TGCAGCGCGGGGGGGACAGGGAGTTTCTACAATGAGCAGTTCTTC
CSAGGTGSFYNEQFF
>TRBJ2-7|NA|NA|TRBV12-2
TGTGCAAGTCGCTTAGGAGGGACAGGGACCTACGAGCAGTACTTC
CASRLGGTGTYEQYF
>TRBJ2-3|NA|NA|TRBV2
TGTGCCACGACCCTGGACTTTACGCAGTATTTT
CATTLDFTQYF
>TRBJ1-1|NA|TRBD1|TRBV29-1
TGCAGCGTAGGGACAGGGCGGTCTCGTGAAGCTTTCTTT
CSVGTGRSREAFF
>TRBJ2-7|NA|NA|TRBV7-9
TGTGCCAGCAGCTTAAATACAGCCTACGAGCAGTACTTC
CASSLNTAYEQYF
>TRBJ2-5|NA|TRBD2|TRBV7-3
TGTGCCAGCAGCTCGGGGTATAGCGGGCAAGAGACCCAGTACTTC
CASSSGYSGQETQYF
>TRBJ1-1|NA|TRBD1|TRBV7-2
TGTGCCAGCAGCTTAGTCCCGGGACAGATGAACACTGAAGCTTTCTTT
CASSLVPGQMNTEAFF
>TRBJ2-3|NA|NA|TRBV19
TGTGCCAGTAGTTTCCGGGCCGAGGGAGCCGATACGCAGTATTTT
CASSFRAEGADTQYF
>TRBJ2-7|few|NA|TRBV6-6
TGTGCCAGCAGTCCACGGAGGGGGGGCCTCCACGAGCAGTACTTC
CASSPRRGGLHEQYF
>TRBJ2-7|NA|TRBD1|TRBV6-5
TGTGCCAGCAGGCCCGGACAGGGTGCCTACGAGCAGTACTTC
CASRPGQGAYEQYF
>TRBJ1-2|NA|TRBD1|TRBV18
TGTGCCAGCTCACCGAACCCCGACAGGGTCTATGGCTACACCTTC
CASSPNPDRVYGYTF
>TRBJ2-7|once|NA|TRBV6-6
TGTGCCAGCACCGACCAGAGGTTAGTGTACGAGCAGTACTTC
CASTDQRLVYEQYF
>TRBJ1-2|NA|NA|TRBV6-1
TGTGCCAGCAGTGAACTAGGGAAGGGGGTGAGTGGCTACACCTTC
CASSELGKGVSGYTF
>TRBJ2-3|NA|NA|TRBV5-1
TGCGCCAGCAGCTTAACAGGGCAGGGCACAGATACGCAGTATTTT
CASSLTGQGTDTQYF
>TRBJ2-7|NA|NA|TRBV9
TGTGCCAGCAGCGTAAAGGGAGGCTACGAGCAGTACTTC
CASSVKGGYEQYF
>TRBJ2-7|once|NA|TRBV4-3
TGCGCCAGCAGCCAAGACGGAGGCGCCGAGCAGTACTTC
CASSQDGGAEQYF
>TRBJ1-1|NA|TRBD1|TRBV6-5
TGTGCCAGCAGTTACTTAGGGACAGGAATAGGAACTGAAGCTTTCTTT
CASSYLGTGIGTEAFF
>TRBJ2-1|NA|NA|TRBV9
TGTGCCAGCAGCGGACTGGGAGGTCCTGAGCAGTTCTTC
CASSGLGGPEQFF
>TRBJ2-5|NA|NA|TRBV6-6
TGTGCCAGCAGTTACTCGATTACAATCGAGACCCAGTACTTC
CASSYSITIETQYF
>TRBJ1-2|NA|TRBD1|TRBV10-3
TGTGCCATCAGCTTGACAGGGATCAATAACTATGGCTACACCTTC
CAISLTGINNYGYTF
>TRBJ1-2|NA|NA|TRBV5-1
TGCGCCAGCAGCTTGGCCGGGGGGAGCCGGGGGAACTACACCTTC
CASSLAGGSRGNYTF
>TRBJ1-1|NA|TRBD1|TRBV12-5
TGTGCTAGTGGGACGGGACAGTTGAACACTGAAGCTTTCTTT
CASGTGQLNTEAFF
>TRBJ2-7|NA|NA|TRBV18
TGTGCCAGCTCACCGGGCCCTCTCCCCGACCACGAGCAGTACTTC
CASSPGPLPDHEQYF
>TRBJ2-1|NA|TRBD1|TRBV5-1
TGCGCCAGCAGCCTCACCGGGACAGGGACGGCCTACAATGAGCAGTTCTTC
CASSLTGTGTAYNEQFF
>TRBJ1-2|NA|TRBD1|TRBV4-3
TGCGCCAGCAGCCTTCGAGGGGGCCTCCGGAGTGGCTACACCTTC
CASSLRGGLRSGYTF
>TRBJ2-7|NA|TRBD1|TRBV7-9
TGTGCCAGCAGCGGACCGACAGGGGTGAGCCACGAGCAGTACTTC
CASSGPTGVSHEQYF
>TRBJ2-7|NA|NA|TRBV5-1
TGCGCCAGCAGCTTTTCCCACCCTTCAGCCTACGAGCAGTACTTC
CASSFSHPSAYEQYF
>TRBJ2-7|NA|TRBD1|TRBV29-1
TGCAGCATCAGGACAGGTAGCTACGAGCAGTACTTC
CSIRTGSYEQYF
>TRBJ1-2|NA|NA|TRBV4-1
TGCGCCAGCAGCCAAGGGCCAGCCGACCGAGCGATCGGCTACACCTTC
CASSQGPADRAIGYTF
>TRBJ1-1|NA|NA|TRBV28
TGTGCCAGCAGGCGGCCAGGAATGGAGGGAACTGAAGCTTTCTTT
CASRRPGMEGTEAFF
>TRBJ1-2|NA|TRBD1|TRBV12-5
TGTGCTAGTGGTACCGGGACAGGCGACGAGGCTAACTATGGCTACACCTTC
CASGTGTGDEANYGYTF
>TRBJ1-5|NA|NA|TRBV7-6
TGTGCCAGCAGCTTATTGGCGTCTGGACAGCACGATAGCAATCAGCCCCAGCATTTT
CASSLLASGQHDSNQPQHF
>TRBJ2-1|NA|TRBD2|TRBV4-1
TGCGCCAGCAGCCAAGAGAAGCGGGGGGGTTACAATGAGCAGTTCTTC
CASSQEKRGGYNEQFF
>TRBJ2-5|NA|NA|TRBV18
TGTGCCAGCTCACCATTCGACACGAAGGAGACCCAGTACTTC
CASSPFDTKETQYF
>TRBJ1-1|NA|NA|TRBV23-1
TGCGCCAGCAGTCAATTTAACAGGGCCACCCAAAACACTGAAGCTTTCTTT
CASSQFNRATQNTEAFF
>TRBJ2-2|NA|NA|TRBV6-4
TGTGCCAGCAGCAGACTAGTTGCCGGGGAGCTGTTTTTT
CASSRLVAGELFF